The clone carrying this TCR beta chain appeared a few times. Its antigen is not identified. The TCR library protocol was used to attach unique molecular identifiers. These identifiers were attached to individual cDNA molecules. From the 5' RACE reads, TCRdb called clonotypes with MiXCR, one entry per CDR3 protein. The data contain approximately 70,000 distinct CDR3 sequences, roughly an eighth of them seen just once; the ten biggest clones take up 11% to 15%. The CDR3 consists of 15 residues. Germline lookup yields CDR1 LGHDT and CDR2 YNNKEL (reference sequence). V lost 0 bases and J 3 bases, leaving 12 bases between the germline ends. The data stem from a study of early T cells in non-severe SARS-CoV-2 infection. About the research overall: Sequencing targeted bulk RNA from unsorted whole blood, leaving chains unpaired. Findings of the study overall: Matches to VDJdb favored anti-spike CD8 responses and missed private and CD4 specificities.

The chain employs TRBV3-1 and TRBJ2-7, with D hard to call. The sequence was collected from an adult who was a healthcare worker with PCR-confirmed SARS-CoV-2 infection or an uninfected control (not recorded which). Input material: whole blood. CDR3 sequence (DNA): TGTGCCAGCAGCCAAGATGGTAGCTGGCGCTACGAGCAGTACTTC. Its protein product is CASSQDGSWRYEQYF.